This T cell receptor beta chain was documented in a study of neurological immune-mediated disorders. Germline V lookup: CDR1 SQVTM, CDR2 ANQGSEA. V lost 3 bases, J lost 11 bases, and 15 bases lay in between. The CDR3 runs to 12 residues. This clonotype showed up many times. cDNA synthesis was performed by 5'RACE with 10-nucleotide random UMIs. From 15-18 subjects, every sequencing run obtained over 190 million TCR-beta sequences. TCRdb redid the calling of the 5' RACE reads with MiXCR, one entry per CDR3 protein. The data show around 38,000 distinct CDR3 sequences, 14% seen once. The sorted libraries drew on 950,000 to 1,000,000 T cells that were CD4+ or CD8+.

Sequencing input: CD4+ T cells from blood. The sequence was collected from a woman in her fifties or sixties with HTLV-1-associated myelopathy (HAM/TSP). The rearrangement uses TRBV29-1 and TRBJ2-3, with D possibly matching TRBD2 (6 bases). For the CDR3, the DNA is TGCAGCGTTGAGTCTACAGTCGGGGGGCAGTATTTT. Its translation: CSVESTVGGQYF.